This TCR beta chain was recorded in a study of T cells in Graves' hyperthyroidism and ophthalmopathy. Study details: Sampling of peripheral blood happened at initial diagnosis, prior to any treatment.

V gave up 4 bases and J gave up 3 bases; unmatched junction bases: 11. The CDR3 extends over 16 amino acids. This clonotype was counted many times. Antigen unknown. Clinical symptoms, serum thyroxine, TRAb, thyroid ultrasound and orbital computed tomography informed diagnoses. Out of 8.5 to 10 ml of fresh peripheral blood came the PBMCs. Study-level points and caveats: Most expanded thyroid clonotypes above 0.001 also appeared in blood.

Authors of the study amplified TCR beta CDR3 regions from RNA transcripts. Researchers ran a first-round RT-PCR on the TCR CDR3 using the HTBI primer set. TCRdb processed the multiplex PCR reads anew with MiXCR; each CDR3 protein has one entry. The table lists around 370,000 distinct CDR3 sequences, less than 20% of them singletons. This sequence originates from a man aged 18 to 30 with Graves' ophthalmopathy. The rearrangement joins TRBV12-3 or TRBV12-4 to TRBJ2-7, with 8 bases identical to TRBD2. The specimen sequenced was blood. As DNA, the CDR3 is TGTGCCAGCAGTTCCCTTAGGGGACTAGTCGGCTACGAGCAGTACTTC. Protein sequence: CASSSLRGLVGYEQYF.